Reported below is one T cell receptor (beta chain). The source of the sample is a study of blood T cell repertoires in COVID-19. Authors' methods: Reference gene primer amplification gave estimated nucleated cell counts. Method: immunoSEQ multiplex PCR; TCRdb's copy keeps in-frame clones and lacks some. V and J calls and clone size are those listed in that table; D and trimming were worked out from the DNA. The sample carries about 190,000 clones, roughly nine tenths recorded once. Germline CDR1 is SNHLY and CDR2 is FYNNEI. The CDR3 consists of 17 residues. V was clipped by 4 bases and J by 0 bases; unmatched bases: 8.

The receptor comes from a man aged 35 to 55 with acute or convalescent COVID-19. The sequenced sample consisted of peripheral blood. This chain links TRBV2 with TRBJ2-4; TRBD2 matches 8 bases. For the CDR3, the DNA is TGTGCCAGCAGTGGTTCTACTAGCGGCCTAGCCAAAAACATTCAGTACTTC. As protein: CASSGSTSGLAKNIQYF.